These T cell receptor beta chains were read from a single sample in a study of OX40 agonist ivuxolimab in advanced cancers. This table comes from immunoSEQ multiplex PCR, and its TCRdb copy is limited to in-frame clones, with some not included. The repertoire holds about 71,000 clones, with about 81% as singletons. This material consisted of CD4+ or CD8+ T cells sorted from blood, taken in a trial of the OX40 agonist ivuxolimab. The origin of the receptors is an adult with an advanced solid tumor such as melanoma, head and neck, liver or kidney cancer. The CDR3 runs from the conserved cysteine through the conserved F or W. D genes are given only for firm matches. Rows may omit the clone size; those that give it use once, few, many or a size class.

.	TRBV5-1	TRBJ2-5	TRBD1	CASSLLQGVLETQYF	TGCGCCAGCAGCTTACTACAGGGGGTTTTGGAGACCCAGTACTTC
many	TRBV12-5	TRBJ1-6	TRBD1	CASDAGQGVSPLHF	TGTGCTAGTGACGCGGGACAGGGTGTTTCACCCCTCCACTTT
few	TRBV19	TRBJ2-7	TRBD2	CASNSAGGTYEQYF	TGTGCCAGTAATTCGGCGGGGGGGACCTACGAGCAGTACTTC
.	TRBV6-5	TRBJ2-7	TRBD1	CASNLDRGLGEQYF	TGTGCCAGCAATTTGGACAGGGGGTTAGGAGAGCAGTACTTC
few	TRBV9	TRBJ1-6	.	CASSGSDTYNSPLHF	TGTGCCAGCAGCGGATCTGACACTTATAATTCACCCCTCCACTTT
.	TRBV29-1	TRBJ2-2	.	CSSAGQNTGELFF	TGCAGCTCAGCAGGACAGAACACCGGGGAGCTGTTTTTT
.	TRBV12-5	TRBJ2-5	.	CASGFSGGRETQYF	TGTGCTAGTGGTTTTTCCGGGGGCAGAGAGACCCAGTACTTC
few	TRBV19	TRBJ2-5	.	CASSMGLRGQETQYF	TGTGCCAGTAGTATGGGTTTGAGGGGGCAAGAGACCCAGTACTTC
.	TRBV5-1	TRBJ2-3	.	CASRSRQPTDTQYF	TGCGCCAGCAGATCGAGACAGCCTACAGATACGCAGTATTTT
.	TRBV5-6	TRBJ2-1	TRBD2	CASSFGTSEDEQFF	TGTGCCAGCAGCTTCGGAACTAGCGAGGATGAGCAGTTCTTC
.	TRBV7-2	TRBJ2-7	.	CASSLAMGSYEQYF	TGTGCCAGCAGCTTAGCGATGGGGAGCTACGAGCAGTACTTC
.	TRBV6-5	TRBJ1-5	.	CASSKFSNQPQHF	TGTGCCAGCAGCAAATTTAGCAATCAGCCCCAGCATTTT
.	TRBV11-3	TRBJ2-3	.	CASSPSGGTSTDTQYF	TGTGCCAGCAGCCCCTCAGGGGGGACTAGCACAGATACGCAGTATTTT
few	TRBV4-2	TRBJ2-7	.	CASVREETPYEQYF	TGTGCCAGCGTTAGGGAAGAAACTCCCTACGAGCAGTACTTC
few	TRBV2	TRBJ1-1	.	CASRASLGGTEAFF	TGTGCCAGCAGGGCGTCCCTAGGAGGCACTGAAGCTTTCTTT
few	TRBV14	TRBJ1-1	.	CASSPHTNTEAFF	TGTGCCAGCAGCCCGCATACGAACACTGAAGCTTTCTTT
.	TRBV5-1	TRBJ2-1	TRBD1	CASSRDRGDNEQFF	TGCGCCAGCAGCAGGGACAGGGGGGACAATGAGCAGTTCTTC
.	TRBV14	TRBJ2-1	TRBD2	CASSPMAGVSVYNEQFF	TGTGCCAGCAGCCCCATGGCGGGGGTCTCGGTCTACAATGAGCAGTTCTTC
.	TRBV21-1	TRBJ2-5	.	CASTRPETQYF	TGTGCCAGCACACGTCCGGAGACCCAGTACTTC
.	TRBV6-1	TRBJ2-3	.	CASRDWDFTDTQYF	TGTGCCAGCAGGGACTGGGACTTCACAGATACGCAGTATTTT
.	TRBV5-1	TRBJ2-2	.	CASSFSSTRFPFNTGELFF	TGCGCCAGCAGCTTTTCTAGTACGAGATTCCCATTTAACACCGGGGAGCTGTTTTTT
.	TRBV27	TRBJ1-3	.	CASPDRSSGNTIYF	TGTGCCAGCCCAGACAGGAGCTCTGGAAACACCATATATTTT